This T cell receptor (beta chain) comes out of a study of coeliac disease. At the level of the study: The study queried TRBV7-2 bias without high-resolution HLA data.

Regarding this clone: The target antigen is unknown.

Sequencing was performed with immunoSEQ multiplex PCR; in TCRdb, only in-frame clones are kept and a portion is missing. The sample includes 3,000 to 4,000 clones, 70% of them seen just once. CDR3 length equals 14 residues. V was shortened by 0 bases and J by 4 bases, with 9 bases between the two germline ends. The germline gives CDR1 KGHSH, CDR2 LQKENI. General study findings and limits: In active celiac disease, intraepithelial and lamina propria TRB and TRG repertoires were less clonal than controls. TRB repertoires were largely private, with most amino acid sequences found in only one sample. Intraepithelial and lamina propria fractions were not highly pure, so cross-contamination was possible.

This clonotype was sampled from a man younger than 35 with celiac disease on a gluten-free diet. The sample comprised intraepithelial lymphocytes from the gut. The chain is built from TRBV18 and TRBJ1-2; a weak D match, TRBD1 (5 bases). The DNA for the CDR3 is TGTGCCAGCTCACCACCGGGTCAGGGCTATGGCTACACCTTC. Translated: CASSPPGQGYGYTF. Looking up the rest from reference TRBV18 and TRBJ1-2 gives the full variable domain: NAGVMQNPRHLVRRRGQEARLRCSPMKGHSHVYWYRQLPEEGLKFMVYLQKENIIDESGMPKERFSAEFPKEGPSILRIQQVVRGDSAAYFCASSPPGQGYGYTFGSGTRLTVV.